The 20 T cell receptor beta chains below come from one sample, sequenced in a study of Graves' ophthalmopathy and Graves' hyperthyroidism. RNA transcripts provided the template for amplifying TCR beta CDR3 regions. First-round RT-PCR employed HTBI primers, with a second-round multiplex PCR after it. TCRdb ran MiXCR on the multiplex PCR reads and lists one entry per CDR3 protein. The data hold 600,000 to 700,000 distinct CDR3 sequences, with under 50% observed a single time. The source material was peripheral blood. Every receptor here comes from an adult man with Graves' ophthalmopathy.

This clonotype was counted ten times or more. V usage is TRBV6-1 and J usage is TRBJ2-7; D perhaps matches TRBD1 (5 bases). Per germline, CDR1 MNHNS and CDR2 SASEGT. V was cut by 0 bases and J by 3 bases, with 12 bases left in between. The CDR3 contains 15 residues. The CDR3 region has the DNA TGTGCCAGCAGTGAAGCGCATGGACACATCTACGAGCAGTACTTC. This encodes CASSEAHGHIYEQYF.

The chain joins TRBV10-3 to TRBJ1-3; 10 bases are a match to TRBD1. After removal of 9 bases from V and 0 bases from J, the junction contained 11 bases not matched to a gene. CDR1 ENHRY and CDR2 SYGVKD come from the germline V gene. This CDR3 region has 17 residues. The CDR3 spells CAISGTGDLRSGNTIYF. CDR3 nucleotides: TGTGCCATATCCGGGACAGGGGACCTTCGCTCTGGAAACACCATATATTTT.

In nucleotides, the CDR3 is TGTCCCATCACCATAATCAGGGGAGCGGGCTACACCTTC. Residues: CPITIIRGAGYTF. The genes are TRBV2 and TRBJ1-2; D is perhaps TRBD1 (6 bases). From germline, CDR1 is SNHLY and CDR2 FYNNEI. This CDR3 contains 13 residues.

This clonotype was seen ten or more times. CDR3 in amino acids: CATALVHQETQYF. The CDR3 region has the DNA TGTGCCACCGCCCTGGTACACCAAGAGACCCAGTACTTC. The V gene is TRBV19, the J gene TRBJ2-5; D ambiguous. The V gene's germline CDR1 is LNHDA and CDR2 SQIVND (reference sequence). This CDR3 contains 13 residues. Between the trimmed V and J ends, which lost 10 bases and 0 bases, there was a span of 12 bases.

This clonotype occurred many times. This chain joins TRBV6-5 and TRBJ2-7, with D possibly matching TRBD1 (7 bases). The CDR3 runs 15 residues. The germline V gene has CDR1 MNHEY and CDR2 SVGAGI. V shed 0 bases and J shed 7 bases, with 16 bases lying between them. CDR3: CASSYSMEGAREQYF. CDR3 bases: TGTGCCAGCAGTTACTCGATGGAGGGGGCCAGGGAGCAGTACTTC.

This clonotype came up a few times. DNA of the CDR3: TGTGCCCGGGAGGGGGTGGGGTCAGGGACCCAGTACTTC. Translation: CAREGVGSGTQYF. This sequence joins TRBV30 and TRBJ2-5; 8 positions agree with TRBD2. There are 13 residues in the CDR3. Trimming at V came to 8 bases and at J to 7 bases, leaving 12 bases not matched to a gene. Looked up from germline, CDR1 is GTSNPN and CDR2 is SVGIG (reference sequence).

Ten or more counts support this clonotype. The rearrangement links TRBV9 to TRBJ1-1; D unclear. The CDR3 is 14 residues long. Trimming removed 1 base at V and 2 bases at J, with 9 bases between. Looked up from germline, CDR1 is SGDLS and CDR2 is YYNGEE. The CDR3 is CASSVFESNTEAFF. The DNA for the CDR3 is TGTGCCAGCAGCGTATTTGAGAGTAACACTGAAGCTTTCTTT.

This rearrangement joins TRBV11-3 to TRBJ1-5; tentative D call: TRBD1 (5 bases). V shed 0 bases and J shed 5 bases, with 14 bases lying between them. This CDR3 is 16 amino acids long. CDR1 is SGHNT and CDR2 is YENEEA in the germline V gene. CDR3 DNA sequence: TGTGCCAGCAGCTTAGAACGGGGCAGGATCGATCAGCCCCAGCATTTT. Residues: CASSLERGRIDQPQHF.

V gene TRBV10-3 combines with J gene TRBJ1-1, with 8 bases matching TRBD1. This CDR3 comprises 14 residues. Germline V gives CDR1 ENHRY, CDR2 SYGVKD. Losses at the gene ends were 0 bases for V and 3 bases for J; bases not matched to a gene: 0. CDR3 nucleotides: TGTGCCATCAGTGAGTCGGACAGGGACACTGAAGCTTTCTTT. It is translated as CAISESDRDTEAFF.

The V call is TRBV4-2, the J call TRBJ1-4; 9 positions agree with TRBD1. Germline CDR1 LGHNA, CDR2 YNFKEQ. The CDR3 covers 16 residues. The V and J ends lost 0 bases and 7 bases, in that order; junction bases with no gene match: 6. The chain's CDR3 is CASSQDPRTGVEKLFF. In DNA form, the CDR3 reads TGTGCCAGCAGCCAAGACCCCAGGACAGGGGTTGAAAAACTGTTTTTT.

With regard to this clonotype: A read error may produce the germline difference seen at one junction end. The CDR3 DNA is TGCGCCAGCAGCCAAGATAGGACTAGCGGGGTTATCTTC. This sequence encodes CASSQDRTSGVIF. This chain links TRBV4-3 with TRBJ2-7; 12 positions match TRBD2. Germline loops: CDR1 LGHNA, CDR2 YSLEER. This CDR3 region has 13 residues.

The chain links TRBV6-5 to TRBJ1-6, with a possible D match to TRBD1 (6 bases). V lost 5 bases, J lost 0 bases, and 11 bases lay in between. Germline-derived CDR1 and CDR2 are MNHEY and SVGAGI. This CDR3 is built from 16 residues. The CDR3 sequence is CASSRGPNSYNSPLHF. Written as DNA, the CDR3 is TGTGCCAGCAGTCGGGGGCCGAACTCCTATAATTCACCCCTCCACTTT.

The V gene is TRBV7-9, the J gene TRBJ1-6, with D uncertain. V was pared by 5 bases and J by 9 bases, with 17 bases between. This CDR3 has 15 residues. CDR1 SEHNR and CDR2 FQNEAQ come from the germline V gene (reference sequence). Here the CDR3 reads CASSQHGVMGSPLHF. CDR3 nucleotides: TGTGCCAGCAGCCAACACGGGGTGATGGGTTCACCCCTCCACTTT.

This clonotype has at least ten counts. This sequence joins TRBV19 and TRBJ1-5; D might be TRBD1 (5 bases). The V and J ends lost 10 bases and 2 bases respectively, with 15 bases between them. Germline V CDR1 and CDR2: LNHDA, SQIVND (reference sequence). This CDR3 is 14 amino acids long. CDR3 sequence reads: CATATGGGNQPQHF. The CDR3 coding sequence is TGTGCCACTGCGACCGGGGGAGGCAATCAGCCCCAGCATTTT.

This clonotype was observed at least ten times. This sequence joins TRBV20-1 and TRBJ2-7; possibly TRBD2 for D (6 bases). In germline, CDR1 is DFQATT, CDR2 SNEGSKA (reference sequence). This CDR3 region has 13 residues. V was cut by 5 bases and J by 0 bases, with 11 bases left in between. Written as DNA, the CDR3 is TGCAGTGCTCCCGGGACTGACTCCTACGAGCAGTACTTC. Protein: CSAPGTDSYEQYF.

The chain is built from TRBV27 and TRBJ1-5, with 11 bases matching TRBD1. J was trimmed by 10 bases and V by 5 bases; bases with no gene match: 4. CDR1 and CDR2 from the germline V gene are MNHEY and SMNVEV (reference sequence). The CDR3 covers 13 residues. The CDR3 loop reads CASSLGTGGPQHF. The CDR3, as DNA: TGTGCCAGCAGTCTCGGGACAGGGGGACCCCAGCATTTT.

This clonotype was seen more than once but under ten times. The gene calls are TRBV24-1 and TRBJ2-5; 9 bases fit TRBD2. The DNA matches TRBJ2-1 better at its end, which makes the J call doubtful. Germline values: CDR1 KGHDR, CDR2 SFDVKD. The CDR3 is 15 residues long. In nucleotides, the CDR3 is TGTGCCACCAGTGATGCCGGGACTAGCTTCGGTGAGCAGTTCTTC. Translating it yields CATSDAGTSFGEQFF.

This clonotype has just a few counts. This rearrangement joins TRBV10-3 to TRBJ2-7, with D tentatively TRBD1 (6 bases). Germline V gives CDR1 ENHRY, CDR2 SYGVKD. This CDR3 has 13 amino acids. V lost 10 bases and J lost 3, with 16 bases in between. CDR3 sequence (DNA): TGTGCCAGCACCTTAGACAGGAGCTACGAGCAGTACTTC. Translating gives CASTLDRSYEQYF.

Turning to this clonotype: Being one base from a much bigger clone, this may be a read error. This sequence joins TRBV14 and TRBJ2-5, with D perhaps TRBD1 or TRBD2 (5 bases each). The better agreement between TRBJ2-7 and the DNA end casts doubt on the J call. The germline gives CDR1 SGHDN, CDR2 FVKESK. This CDR3 region has 14 residues. CDR3 DNA: TGTGCCAGCAGCCCCCGGGACGGGCTTTACGAGCAGTACTTC. It translates to CASSPRDGLYEQYF.

This clonotype was seen many times. J is TRBJ1-5 and V is TRBV12-3 or TRBV12-4; the D gene is possibly TRBD1 (5 bases). The CDR3 contains 13 residues. Trimming removed 2 bases at V and 6 bases at J, with 8 bases between. The CDR3 nucleotides read TGTGCCAGCAGTTTATGGGGGAGTCAGCCCCAGCATTTT. Its translation is CASSLWGSQPQHF.